This passage covers 23 T cell receptor beta chains from one sample sequenced in a study of OX40 agonist ivuxolimab in advanced cancers. TCRdb's copy holds only in-frame clones and misses some; the assay was immunoSEQ multiplex PCR. The data contain approximately 80,000 clones, around nine tenths of them singletons. The material was CD4+ or CD8+ T cells sorted from blood, obtained in a trial of the OX40 agonist ivuxolimab. The source is an adult with an advanced solid tumor such as melanoma, head and neck, liver or kidney cancer.

The chain joins TRBV28 to TRBJ1-2; 10 positions match TRBD1. Germline loops: CDR1 MDHEN, CDR2 SYDVKM. The CDR3 consists of 15 residues. V shed 4 bases and J 6 bases; nucleotides not matched to a gene: 8. CDR3 region: CASSSPGQGGDGYTF. CDR3 nucleotide sequence: TGTGCCAGCAGTTCCCCAGGACAGGGGGGGGATGGCTACACCTTC.

The chain combines TRBV19 with TRBJ2-3, with D maybe TRBD1 (6 bases). The CDR3 is 15 amino acids. Germline CDR1 and CDR2: LNHDA and SQIVND (reference sequence). V was trimmed by 5 bases and J by 2 bases, leaving 14 bases between them. The CDR3 sequence is CASSSGTKFTDTQYF. The CDR3 DNA reads TGTGCCAGTAGTTCCGGGACAAAGTTCACAGATACGCAGTATTTT.

The J gene is TRBJ1-2, the V gene TRBV28, with a weak D call TRBD1 (5 bases). Per the germline V gene, CDR1 is MDHEN and CDR2 is SYDVKM. The CDR3 spans 13 residues. Deletions cut 5 bases from V and 7 bases from J, with 14 bases between. CDR3 bases: TGTGCCAGCAGTGTATATGGGGGGGGTGGCTACACCTTC. This codes for CASSVYGGGGYTF.

The chain recombines TRBV5-5 with TRBJ2-2, with a weak D call TRBD2 (5 bases). CDR1 and CDR2 (germline): SGHKS, YYEKEE (reference sequence). The CDR3 runs 14 residues. V shed 1 base and J shed 5 bases, with 9 bases lying between them. The CDR3 is CASSLFRGTGELFF. The DNA for the CDR3 is TGTGCCAGCAGCTTGTTTCGGGGTACCGGGGAGCTGTTTTTT.

V usage is TRBV19 and J usage is TRBJ1-1; D perhaps matches TRBD1 (5 bases). The V end lost 7 bases, the J end lost 4 bases, and 16 bases lay between the germline ends. The CDR3 spans 14 residues. CDR1 is LNHDA, CDR2 SQIVND, per germline (reference sequence). The CDR3 here is CASTSIGGGTEAFF. The CDR3 DNA reads as TGTGCCAGTACCTCAATTGGCGGGGGCACTGAAGCTTTCTTT.

CDR3 in amino acids: CASSIFGQGNQPQHF. The CDR3, as DNA: TGTGCCAGTAGTATCTTCGGACAGGGTAACCAGCCCCAGCATTTT. The chain combines TRBV19 with TRBJ1-5; 8 bases fit TRBD1. The ends lost 3 bases at V and 7 bases at J; junction bases unmatched: 8. CDR1 is LNHDA, CDR2 SQIVND, per germline (reference sequence). The CDR3 is made up of 15 amino acids.

The rearrangement uses TRBV5-1 and TRBJ2-7, with 9 nucleotides matching TRBD2. V was pared by 5 bases and J by 2 bases, with 11 bases of the junction left unmatched. Germline V gene data show CDR1 as SGHRS and CDR2 as YFSETQ. This CDR3 region has 16 residues. The CDR3 is CASRSEWASGTYEQYF. DNA for the CDR3: TGCGCCAGCAGATCGGAATGGGCTAGCGGGACCTACGAGCAGTACTTC.

This sequence joins TRBV6-6 and TRBJ2-3; the match to TRBD2 covers 12 bases. Per the germline V gene, CDR1 is MNHNY and CDR2 is SVGAGI (reference sequence). The CDR3 runs to 15 residues. The V gene end was trimmed by 6 bases and the J gene end by 7 bases; junction bases not matched to a gene: 8. The CDR3 here is CASRHTSGGYNTQYF. CDR3 DNA sequence: TGTGCCAGCAGGCATACTAGCGGGGGGTATAATACGCAGTATTTT.

There are a few counts of this clone. J is TRBJ1-1 and V is TRBV5-1; maybe TRBD1 (5 bases). Germline CDR1 is SGHRS and CDR2 is YFSETQ. Trimming took 0 bases from V and 4 from J, leaving 7 bases between them. The CDR3 is 13 residues long. CDR3 sequence (DNA): TGCGCCAGCAGCTTGGGGGGGTTCACTGAAGCTTTCTTT. Protein product: CASSLGGFTEAFF.

This clone was detected a few times. Here the CDR3 DNA reads TGTGCCAGCAGCGCCGGGGGTTATTATGGCTACACCTTC. It specifies CASSAGGYYGYTF. V and J are TRBV2 and TRBJ1-2, with a weak D call TRBD1 (5 bases). CDR1 SNHLY and CDR2 FYNNEI come from the germline V gene. This CDR3 is built from 13 residues. Trimming cost V 6 bases and J 5 bases, with 13 bases left between them.

The chain is built from TRBV6-1 and TRBJ1-1; D uncertain. Trimming shortened V by 6 bases and J by 1 base, and 9 bases separated the two germline ends. The CDR3 is 13 amino acids. Germline V lookup: CDR1 MNHNS, CDR2 SASEGT. The CDR3 DNA follows: TGTGCCAGCAGGGATCAATGGAACACTGAAGCTTTCTTT. It translates to CASRDQWNTEAFF.

V and J are TRBV18 and TRBJ1-4, with 9 bases aligning to TRBD1. The ends lost 4 bases at V and 1 base at J; junction bases unmatched: 10. The CDR3 has 18 residues. Germline CDR1 is KGHSH and CDR2 is LQKENI. The DNA for the CDR3 is TGTGCCAGCTCACGATATAGGACAGGGGACGGAACTAATGAAAAACTGTTTTTT. Protein: CASSRYRTGDGTNEKLFF. The variable domain in full, with the rest retrieved from reference TRBV18 and TRBJ1-4, is NAGVMQNPRHLVRRRGQEARLRCSPMKGHSHVYWYRQLPEEGLKFMVYLQKENIIDESGMPKERFSAEFPKEGPSILRIQQVVRGDSAAYFCASSRYRTGDGTNEKLFFGSGTQLSVL.

This chain's CDR3 is CASSGRTSGRQDEQFF. The DNA of the CDR3 is TGTGCCAGTAGTGGCCGGACTAGCGGGAGACAGGATGAGCAGTTCTTC. The chain employs TRBV19 and TRBJ2-1; TRBD2 matches 13 bases. The CDR3 totals 16 residues. J gave up 8 bases and V 5 bases, and 9 bases lay outside the gene matches. Germline V lookup: CDR1 LNHDA, CDR2 SQIVND (reference sequence).

The V and J genes are TRBV10-3 and TRBJ2-3; D is possibly TRBD1 (6 bases). The germline V and J ends were trimmed by 3 bases and 2 bases, with 12 bases remaining between them. The CDR3 has 15 residues. Germline lookup yields CDR1 ENHRY and CDR2 SYGVKD. DNA for the CDR3: TGTGCCATCAGTGATAAGAGGACAGCCACAGATACGCAGTATTTT. Amino acid sequence: CAISDKRTATDTQYF.

This chain uses TRBV29-1 with TRBJ1-6; TRBD1 agrees at 7 bases. The germline gives CDR1 SQVTM, CDR2 ANQGSEA. The length of the CDR3 is 16 residues. Trimming at V came to 4 bases and at J to 4 bases, leaving 10 bases not matched to a gene. In DNA form, the CDR3 reads TGCAGCGTTGGCGGTAAACGGGACAGATATAATTCACCCCTCCACTTT. Amino acid sequence: CSVGGKRDRYNSPLHF. The entire variable domain, with the rest obtained from reference TRBV29-1 and TRBJ1-6, is as follows: SAVISQKPSRDICQRGTSLTIQCQVDSQVTMMFWYRQQPGQSLTLIATANQGSEATYESGFVIDKFPISRPNLTFSTLTVSNMSPEDSSIYLCSVGGKRDRYNSPLHFGNGTRLTVT.

This clone has only a few counts. This chain uses TRBV10-3 with TRBJ2-7; the D is unclear. Per the germline V gene, CDR1 is ENHRY and CDR2 is SYGVKD. CDR3 length: 13 residues. Trimming stripped 7 bases from V and 5 bases from J, with 15 bases between. CDR3 DNA sequence: TGTGCCATCAAAGGAAGTGAGTGGAACGAGCAGTACTTC. As protein: CAIKGSEWNEQYF.

The chain combines TRBV30 with TRBJ2-7; D may correspond to TRBD1 or TRBD2 (5 bases each). V gave up 7 bases and J gave up 12 bases, with 22 bases separating them. Germline CDR1 and CDR2: GTSNPN and SVGIG (reference sequence). The CDR3 totals 12 residues. The CDR3 DNA follows: TGTGCCTTCCTATCCATCGGGACGGTGCCGTACTTC. It is translated as CAFLSIGTVPYF.

This chain connects TRBV30 to TRBJ2-7, with D tentatively TRBD1 (5 bases). The CDR3 length is 13 residues. Germline assignment: CDR1 GTSNPN and CDR2 SVGIG (reference sequence). V was pared by 2 bases and J by 2 bases, with 10 bases between. Written as DNA, the CDR3 is TGTGCCTGGAGTCAGGGTTCGGCCTACGAGCAGTACTTC. Amino acids: CAWSQGSAYEQYF.

V and J are TRBV6-5 and TRBJ1-6, with 7 positions matching TRBD1. This CDR3 region has 14 residues. Trimming removed 6 bases from V and 7 bases from J; junction bases left unmatched: 6. CDR1 MNHEY and CDR2 SVGAGI come from the germline V gene. CDR3: CASRIPGQNSPLHF. For the CDR3, the DNA is TGTGCCAGCAGAATACCGGGACAGAATTCACCCCTCCACTTT.

The rearrangement links TRBV4-1 to TRBJ2-3; 15 nucleotides align to TRBD2. Germline assignment: CDR1 MGHRA and CDR2 YSYEKL. V lost 0 bases and J lost 5; bases outside the gene matches: 6. CDR3 length: 18 residues. Here the CDR3 reads CASSQEGTSGRRVDTQYF. CDR3 sequence (DNA): TGCGCCAGCAGCCAAGAGGGGACTAGCGGGAGGAGGGTAGATACGCAGTATTTT.

The chain recombines TRBV28 with TRBJ1-6; 10 nucleotides match TRBD1. The V segment lost 3 bases and the J segment 13 bases; nucleotides outside the gene matches: 9. The CDR3 extends over 15 amino acids. Per the germline V gene, CDR1 is MDHEN and CDR2 is SYDVKM. CDR3 sequence reads: CASSLGRRGQGPLHF. CDR3 nucleotide sequence: TGTGCCAGCAGTTTGGGACGCCGGGGACAGGGGCCCCTCCACTTT. Using reference TRBV28 and TRBJ1-6 for the parts outside the CDR3, the full variable domain is DVKVTQSSRYLVKRTGEKVFLECVQDMDHENMFWYRQDPGLGLRLIYFSYDVKMKEKGDIPEGYSVSREKKERFSLILESASTNQTSMYLCASSLGRRGQGPLHFGNGTRLTVT.

This chain connects TRBV7-9 to TRBJ1-2; D uncertain. Germline CDR1 and CDR2: SEHNR and FQNEAQ (reference sequence). The CDR3 length is 12 residues. V lost 0 bases, J lost 5 bases, and 4 bases lay in between. The CDR3 region is CASSLAGYGYTF. Written as DNA, the CDR3 is TGTGCCAGCAGCTTAGCGGGGTATGGCTACACCTTC. The full variable domain, with the rest looked up from reference TRBV7-9 and TRBJ1-2, is DTGVSQNPRHKITKRGQNVTFRCDPISEHNRLYWYRQTLGQGPEFLTYFQNEAQLEKSRLLSDRFSAERPKGSFSTLEIQRTEQGDSAMYLCASSLAGYGYTFGSGTRLTVV.

The chain employs TRBV7-2 and TRBJ1-2; D unclear. The ends were cut back, 3 bases at V and 4 bases at J, with 9 bases in the middle. The CDR3 has 13 residues. In germline, CDR1 is SGHTA, CDR2 FQGNSA. The CDR3 here is CASSFGRSYGYTF. CDR3 coding DNA: TGTGCCAGCAGCTTCGGACGGAGCTATGGCTACACCTTC.